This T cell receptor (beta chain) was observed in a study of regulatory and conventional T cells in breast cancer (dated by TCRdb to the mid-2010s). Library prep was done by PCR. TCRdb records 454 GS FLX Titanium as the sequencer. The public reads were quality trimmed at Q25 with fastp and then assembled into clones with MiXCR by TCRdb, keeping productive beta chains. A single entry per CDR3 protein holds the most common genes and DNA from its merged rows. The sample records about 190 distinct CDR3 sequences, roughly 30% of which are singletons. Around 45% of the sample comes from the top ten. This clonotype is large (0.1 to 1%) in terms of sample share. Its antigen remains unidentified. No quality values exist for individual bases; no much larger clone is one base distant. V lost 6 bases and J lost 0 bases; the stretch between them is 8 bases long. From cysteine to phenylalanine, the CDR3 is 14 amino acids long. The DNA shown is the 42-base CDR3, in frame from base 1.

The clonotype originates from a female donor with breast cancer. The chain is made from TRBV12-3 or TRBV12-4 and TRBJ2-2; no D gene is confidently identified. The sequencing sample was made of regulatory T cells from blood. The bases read TGTGCCAGCAGACCGAGGACGAACACCGGGGAGCTGTTTTTT. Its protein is CASRPRTNTGELFF.